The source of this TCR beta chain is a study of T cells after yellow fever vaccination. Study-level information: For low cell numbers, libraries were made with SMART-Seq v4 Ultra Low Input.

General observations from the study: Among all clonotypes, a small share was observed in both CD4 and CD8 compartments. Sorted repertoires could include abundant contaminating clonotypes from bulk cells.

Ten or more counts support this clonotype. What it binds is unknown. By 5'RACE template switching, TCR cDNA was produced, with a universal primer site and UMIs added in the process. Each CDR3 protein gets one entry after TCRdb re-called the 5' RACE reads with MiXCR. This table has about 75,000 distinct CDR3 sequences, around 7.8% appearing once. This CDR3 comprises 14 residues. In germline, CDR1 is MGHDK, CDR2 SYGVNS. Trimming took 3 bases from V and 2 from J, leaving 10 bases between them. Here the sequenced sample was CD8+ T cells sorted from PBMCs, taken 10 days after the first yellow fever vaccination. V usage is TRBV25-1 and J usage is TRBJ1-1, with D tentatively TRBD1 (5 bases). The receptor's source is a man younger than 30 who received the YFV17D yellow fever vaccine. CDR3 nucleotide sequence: TGTGCCAGCAGTGATATGGGACCTAACACTGAAGCTTTCTTT. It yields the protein CASSDMGPNTEAFF.